A selection of T cell receptor beta chains follows, all from one sample in a study of blood T cell repertoires in COVID-19. The protocol was immunoSEQ multiplex PCR, while the TCRdb copy is restricted to in-frame clones and leaves out a portion. The sample lists fewer than 90,000 clones, less than 90% seen once, with around a sixth in the top ten. The sample taken for sequencing was peripheral blood. The receptors derive from a man aged 80 or over in a cohort sampled during active COVID-19. The CDR3 runs from the conserved cysteine through the conserved F or W. D genes are given only for firm matches. Where a row states a size, it is once, few, many or the class of an expanded clone; other rows omit it.

TRBV29-1	.	TRBJ2-1	.	CSVDHGTAGSYNEQFF	TGCAGCGTTGACCACGGGACTGCCGGATCCTACAATGAGCAGTTCTTC
TRBV6-6	.	TRBJ2-3	once	CASSSLSAGADTQYF	TGTGCCAGCAGTTCCCTCTCGGCAGGGGCCGATACGCAGTATTTT
TRBV2	.	TRBJ1-1	.	CASSEPDRGAFF	TGTGCCAGCAGTGAGCCGGACAGAGGCGCTTTCTTT
TRBV18	.	TRBJ2-7	.	CASSPGTLDDEQYF	TGTGCCAGCTCACCAGGGACATTGGACGACGAGCAGTACTTC
TRBV5-5	.	TRBJ1-1	few	CASSWWGGTEAFF	TGTGCCAGCAGCTGGTGGGGGGGCACTGAAGCTTTCTTT
TRBV7-8	.	TRBJ1-5	.	CAVYGGRPNQPQHF	TGTGCAGTCTACGGGGGTCGTCCAAATCAGCCCCAGCATTTT
TRBV10-3	.	TRBJ2-7	.	CAISESKQGTYEQYF	TGTGCCATCAGTGAGTCGAAACAGGGTACCTACGAGCAGTACTTC
TRBV5-4	TRBD1	TRBJ2-1	.	CASSREGQGNEQFF	TGTGCCAGCAGCAGAGAGGGACAGGGGAATGAGCAGTTCTTC
TRBV18	.	TRBJ2-3	.	CASSPLDWGLTDTQYF	TGTGCCAGCTCACCGCTGGACTGGGGTCTCACAGATACGCAGTATTTT
TRBV9	.	TRBJ2-3	.	CASSVLGSSSTDTQYF	TGTGCCAGCAGCGTACTGGGCAGCTCTAGCACAGATACGCAGTATTTT
TRBV6-5	TRBD1	TRBJ1-2	.	CASSNPGQKYGYTF	TGTGCCAGCAGTAATCCGGGACAGAAGTATGGCTACACCTTC
TRBV3-1/TRBV3-2	TRBD2	TRBJ2-5	.	CASSLAGGRETQYF	TGTGCCAGCAGCTTAGCGGGGGGGCGTGAGACCCAGTACTTC